What follows describes a single T cell receptor (beta chain). This specimen comes from a study of blood T cell repertoires in COVID-19. Study-wide background: There were acute and convalescent COVID-19 samples, and they came from the United States, Italy and Spain. The cDNA or gDNA used as material had been derived from T cells, B-cell-depleted T cells, or PBMCs.

Followed longitudinally, the Seattle patients had been enrolled during active infection. Under the authors' procedure: Estimated nucleated cell counts came from reference gene primer amplification. TCRdb's copy holds only in-frame clones and misses some; the assay was immunoSEQ multiplex PCR. That table gives V, J and clone size, and the DNA gave D and trimming. The sample lists around 150,000 clones; about nine tenths were seen once. V was shortened by 1 base and J by 4 bases, with 10 bases between the two germline ends. The germline CDR1 and CDR2 sequences are SEHNR and FQNEAQ (reference sequence). CDR3 length equals 14 residues.

Sequenced input: peripheral blood. This receptor was identified in a man aged 25 to 40 with COVID-19, enrolled during active disease. The rearrangement joins TRBV7-9 to TRBJ1-2, with no clear D. CDR3 sequence (DNA): TGTGCCAGCAGCTTAGACGACGGACTCTATGGCTACACCTTC. Protein: CASSLDDGLYGYTF. Supplemented by reference TRBV7-9 and TRBJ1-2, the full variable domain reads DTGVSQNPRHKITKRGQNVTFRCDPISEHNRLYWYRQTLGQGPEFLTYFQNEAQLEKSRLLSDRFSAERPKGSFSTLEIQRTEQGDSAMYLCASSLDDGLYGYTFGSGTRLTVV.